This TCR beta chain derives from a study of T cell responses to AZD1222 COVID-19 vaccine. Whole-study results and caveats: Repertoire sampling occurred only after the peak T cell response.

In regard to this clone: What it recognizes is unknown.

Measured with immunoSEQ multiplex PCR; TCRdb has only the in-frame clones, and not every one. Among 170,000 or so clones listed, about nine tenths were seen once. The CDR3 extends over 13 amino acids. The germline gives CDR1 KGHSH, CDR2 LQKENI. The V and J ends lost 1 base and 8 bases respectively, with 11 bases between them. The sample in question was peripheral blood, obtained on day 0 of AZD1222 vaccination. The chain uses TRBV18 and TRBJ1-2; D is possibly TRBD1 (5 bases). This sequence was found in an adult in good health. CDR3 sequence: CASSPLTRDGYTF. CDR3 coding DNA: TGTGCCAGCTCACCACTTACGAGGGACGGCTACACCTTC.